Reported below is one T cell receptor (beta chain). This entry belongs to a study of blood T cell repertoires in COVID-19. Turning to the study itself: Acute and convalescent COVID-19 samples came from the United States, Italy and Spain. Sample material is recorded as cDNA or gDNA derived from T cells, B-cell-depleted T cells, or PBMCs.

Authors' analysis steps: Reference gene primer amplification gave estimated nucleated cell counts. This table comes from immunoSEQ multiplex PCR, and its TCRdb copy is limited to in-frame clones, with some not included. V, J and clone size reflect that table, while D and trimming were determined from the DNA. This sample yields approximately 500,000 clones, of which roughly 87% are seen a single time; about 1% belongs to the top ten. The germline V gene encodes CDR1 GTSNPN and CDR2 SVGIG (reference sequence). Losses at the gene ends were 5 bases for V and 4 bases for J; bases not matched to a gene: 4. CDR3 length: 13 residues. Enrolment of Seattle patients took place during active infection, and they were followed longitudinally.

The gene calls are TRBV30 and TRBJ2-5, with 10 bases aligning to TRBD1. The clonotype comes from a man in his late teens or twenties with COVID-19, enrolled during active disease. The sequenced sample was peripheral blood. The CDR3 DNA is TGTGCCTGGGGGACAGGGGTAGGAGAGACCCAGTACTTC. This sequence encodes CAWGTGVGETQYF.